The clone carrying this T cell receptor (beta chain) showed up many times. What it recognizes is unknown. Individuals with ophthalmopathy presented a Clinical Activity Score of at least 3, a NOSPECS grade of at least 4 and a duration under 3 months. Each diagnosis drew on symptoms, thyroxine, TRAb, thyroid ultrasound and orbital computed tomography findings. This specimen comes from a study of T cells in Graves' hyperthyroidism and ophthalmopathy. General study points: Prediction of ophthalmopathy progression came a median around 6.5 months pre-onset. A model using 13 V-J features told ophthalmopathy apart from stable hyperthyroidism.

This CDR3 spans 13 amino acids. Germline values: CDR1 GTSNPN, CDR2 SVGIG (reference sequence). TCR beta CDR3 sequences were amplified from RNA transcripts. Primed by the HTBI set, a first-round RT-PCR was run on the TCR CDR3. TCRdb redid the calling of the multiplex PCR reads with MiXCR, one entry per CDR3 protein. In the table there are 350,000 or so distinct CDR3 sequences, 15% to 20% of which are singletons. Sequences were obtained from blood. The TCR sequence derives from a woman in her thirties or forties with Graves' ophthalmopathy. The chain carries TRBV30 and TRBJ2-2; D is perhaps TRBD2 (6 bases). In DNA form, the CDR3 reads TGTGCTTTGAGTATCGGGGGAGTAGGGGAGCTGTTTTTT. Residues: CALSIGGVGELFF. The variable domain in full, completed from reference TRBV30 and TRBJ2-2, reads SQTIHQWPATLVQPVGSPLSLECTVEGTSNPNLYWYRQAAGRGLQLLFYSVGIGQISSEVPQNLSASRPQDRQFILSSKKLLLSDSGFYLCALSIGGVGELFFGEGSRLTVL.